This TCR beta chain was sequenced in a study of blood T cell repertoires in COVID-19 (dated by TCRdb to about 2020). Regarding the study in general: Samples from collaborators originated in the United States, Italy and Spain and spanned both the acute and convalescent phases of COVID-19. The material from the prospective study consisted of cDNA or gDNA derived from T cells, B-cell-depleted T cells, or PBMCs. Deeply sampled blood TCRbeta repertoires from subjects exposed to, actively infected with, or recovered from COVID-19 were included in the dataset. The repertoires were released in a freely available public database meant as a resource for research on the immune response to SARS-CoV-2. The samples were drawn from the first 160 participants of the ongoing ImmuneRACE study and from more than 1,000 subjects provided by 6 global collaborators. Sample metadata almost always included a de-identified subject ID, COVID-19 status, age in years and sex. Where HLA class I and class II types were available, the types were taken from metadata supplied by the sample provider, not from assay-based typing.

Study-wide findings and limitations: Clinical and demographic metadata were provided uncurated, with the amount varying by source and participant.

Remarks on this clone: This clone's antigen is unknown. No base quality values were provided; no much bigger clone lies one nucleotide off.

Participants in the prospective study were aged 18 to 89 years, lived in some 24 United States geographic areas, and enrolled through a virtual design. In the prospective study, cohorts were assigned on the basis of participant-reported clinical history obtained from a screening survey and a study questionnaire. ImmuneRACE Cohort 3 recovered participants were defined by two consecutive negative NP/OP PCR tests, healthcare professional clearance, or symptom resolution. Mobile phlebotomists in the prospective study collected whole blood, serum and a nasopharyngeal or oropharyngeal swab from every participant. Prospective study participants could optionally give additional blood draws and questionnaires over an approximately two-month period. Before DNA extraction, blood samples from the prospective study were shipped at room temperature or frozen. TCRbeta CDR3 regions were amplified from genomic DNA by means of the immunoSEQ Assay, a bias-controlled multiplex PCR. In the source study's methods: Within the assay, amplification of reference gene primers was used to estimate how many nucleated cells each sample contained. To quantify the absolute abundance of each unique TCRbeta CDR3 rearrangement, sequence reads were collapsed and filtered. For each sample, productive Simpson clonality was calculated as the square root of Simpson's diversity index over productive rearrangements. TCRdb stores this immuneACCESS table with in-frame sequences only. Part of the clones is absent; in the studies checked, under half of the shortfall reflects unresolved V genes, and no reason is known for the rest. The V and J calls and the clone size are those of that table, but D and trimming were determined from the DNA. Counted in this sample were 400,000 to 500,000 clones; around 87% of them appeared once. The ten top clones hold 1.8% of the sample.

V lost 4 bases and J lost 0 bases, and the count of bases not matched to a germline gene is 3. The CDR3 holds 16 amino acids from the cysteine to the phenylalanine. CDR3 DNA is the only sequence kept; it has 48 bases, read in frame from the first base. The CDR1 and CDR2 encoded by the germline V gene are KGHDR and SFDVKD. Sequencing was performed on PBMCs or T cells enriched from blood (not recorded which). The rearrangement combines TRBV24-1 with TRBJ1-4; TRBD1 lines up with 8 middle nucleotides. The receptor was isolated from a middle-aged woman who had recovered from COVID-19. The DNA reads TGTGCCACCAGTGAAGGGACAGGCACAACTAATGAAAAACTGTTTTTT. This translates into CATSEGTGTTNEKLFF.